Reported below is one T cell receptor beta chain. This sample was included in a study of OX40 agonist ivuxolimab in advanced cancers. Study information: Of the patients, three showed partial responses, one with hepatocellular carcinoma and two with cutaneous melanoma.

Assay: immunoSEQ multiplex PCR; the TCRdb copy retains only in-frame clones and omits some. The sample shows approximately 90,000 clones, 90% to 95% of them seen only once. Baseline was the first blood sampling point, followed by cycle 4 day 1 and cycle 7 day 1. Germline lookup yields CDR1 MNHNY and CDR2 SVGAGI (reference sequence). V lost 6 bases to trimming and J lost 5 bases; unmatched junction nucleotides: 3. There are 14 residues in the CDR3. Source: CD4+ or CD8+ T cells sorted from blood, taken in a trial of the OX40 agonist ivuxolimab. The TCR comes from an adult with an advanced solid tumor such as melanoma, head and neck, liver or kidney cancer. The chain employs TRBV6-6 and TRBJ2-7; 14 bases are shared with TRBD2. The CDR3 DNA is TGTGCCAGCAGCGGGACTAGCGGGAGAAACGAGCAGTACTTC. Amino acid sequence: CASSGTSGRNEQYF.